This TCR beta chain emerged from a study of technical replicates of blood from several donors. Only in-frame clones appear in the TCRdb table, and some are missing; sequencing was by immunoSEQ multiplex PCR. The profile shows about 88,000 clones, around 93% of them singletons. With V trimmed by 1 base and J by 0 bases, 3 bases remained unmatched. This CDR3 comprises 17 residues. The germline V gene encodes CDR1 SGHRS and CDR2 YFSETQ. The chain couples TRBV5-1 to TRBJ2-3; the match to TRBD2 covers 12 bases. The sample taken for sequencing was T cells isolated from PBMCs. The sequence was obtained from a human donor in good health. CDR3 amino acids: CASSLTSGRPSTDTQYF. The CDR3 DNA reads TGCGCCAGCAGCTTGACTAGCGGGAGGCCCAGCACAGATACGCAGTATTTT.